This T cell receptor beta chain originates from a study of shared clonotypes between healthy human individuals. Study background: The plates for each donor numbered three CD4 naive, three CD4 memory, two CD8 naive and one CD8 memory. Overall study findings and caveats: Sharing across a few donors was seen in 4.5% to 5.5% of naive CD4 clonotypes. Non-shared clonotypes displayed generation probabilities falling below those of clonotypes present in all four donors.

The naive CD8 subset, CD45RO-negative cells positively selected for CCR7, excluded terminally differentiated effector memory CD45RA+ cells. Healthy adults negative for HIV, lacking recent acute infections or vaccinations, served as donors. Some clones are missing from TCRdb's copy, which holds only in-frame ones; the method was immunoSEQ multiplex PCR. The repertoire has some 630,000 clones, about 95% of them found once; the top ten carry about 0.11%. The CDR3 totals 13 residues. Germline values: CDR1 LNHDA, CDR2 SQIVND (reference sequence). Between the trimmed V and J ends, which lost 7 bases and 1 base, there was a span of 10 bases. On this clone: Its antigen remains unidentified.

The sequencing input was naive CD8+ T cells sorted from blood. The receptor comes from a woman aged 25-40 years in good health. The chain has TRBV19 and TRBJ1-1, with D perhaps matching TRBD1 (5 bases). The CDR3 here is CASNQGENTEAFF. As DNA, the CDR3 is TGTGCCAGTAATCAGGGCGAGAACACTGAAGCTTTCTTT.